This T cell receptor beta chain comes out of a study of T-cell reconstitution after alpha-beta-depleted transplantation in children. Unique molecular identifiers were used in preparing the TCRbeta library. MiXCR, applied by TCRdb to the PCR reads, yields one record per CDR3 protein. The table has about 980,000 distinct CDR3 sequences, about 29% seen once. Findings and limits, study-wide: Several hundred expanded graft clones reportedly were the source of alpha-beta T cells about two months after transplant. Several patients had high TCRbeta diversity at day 60; it came from surviving recipient T cells and thymic progenitors.

As concerns this clonotype: The antigen remains unidentified.

The CDR3 length is 15 residues. Trimming removed 7 bases from V and 5 bases from J; junction bases left unmatched: 7. The chain recombines TRBV12-3 or TRBV12-4 with TRBJ2-1; 11 bases are a match to TRBD2. The source of this sequence is a boy younger than two who had a stem cell transplant for SCID, so the T cells may come from the graft donor. The specimen comprised PBMCs, mostly from graft donor cells, sampled 360 days after TCRalphabeta/CD19-depleted stem cell transplant. The CDR3 nucleotides are TGTGCCAGCACCTCGGGGACTAGCGGCGACAATGAGCAGTTCTTC. This codes for CASTSGTSGDNEQFF.